The sequence of this T cell receptor (beta chain) was determined in a study of Ad26.COV2.S vaccination and SARS-CoV-2 variants. The assay was immunoSEQ multiplex PCR, and TCRdb's table has in-frame clones only and misses some. Altogether fewer than 300,000 clones are present, around 87% being singletons, with the ten largest covering about 3.1%. Study-wide results and caveats: Placebo recipients showed lower spike-specific TCR breadth than vaccinees.

This clone was detected a few times. The antigen remains unidentified. Regarding treatment: 19 received Ad26.COV2.S at low or high dose, single or two shots; about 5 received placebo; per-sample allocation not given. Specimens were obtained on day 63 following the first vaccine or placebo injection. J was trimmed by 5 bases and V by 4 bases; bases with no gene match: 11. Germline CDR1 and CDR2: MNHEY and SMNVEV (reference sequence). The length of the CDR3 is 16 residues. Sequencing used peripheral blood, obtained in a trial of Ad26.COV2.S vaccine versus placebo. The clonotype was recovered from a person aged 18-60 years who received the Ad26.COV2.S COVID-19 vaccine or a placebo. The chain combines TRBV27 with TRBJ2-7; 10 positions match TRBD2. The CDR3 reads CASSSTPGTSVHEQYF. CDR3 coding DNA: TGTGCCAGCAGTTCGACCCCCGGGACTAGCGTCCACGAGCAGTACTTC.